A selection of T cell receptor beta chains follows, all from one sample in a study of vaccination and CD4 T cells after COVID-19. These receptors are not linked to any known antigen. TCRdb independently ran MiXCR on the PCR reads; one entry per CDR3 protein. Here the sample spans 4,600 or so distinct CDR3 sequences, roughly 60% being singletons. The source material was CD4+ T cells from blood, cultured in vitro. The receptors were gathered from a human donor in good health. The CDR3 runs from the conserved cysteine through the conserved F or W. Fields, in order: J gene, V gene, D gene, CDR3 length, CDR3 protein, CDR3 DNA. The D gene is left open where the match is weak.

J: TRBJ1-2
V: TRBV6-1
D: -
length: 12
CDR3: CASSFRYYGYTF
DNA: TGTGCCAGCTCCTTTAGGTACTATGGCTACACCTTC

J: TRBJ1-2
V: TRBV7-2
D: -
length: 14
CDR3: CASSHMTVSYGYTF
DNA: TGTGCCAGCAGCCATATGACAGTCTCCTATGGCTACACCTTC

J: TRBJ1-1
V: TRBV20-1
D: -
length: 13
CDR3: CSARGQPNTEAFF
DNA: TGCAGTGCCAGAGGACAGCCGAACACTGAAGCTTTCTTT

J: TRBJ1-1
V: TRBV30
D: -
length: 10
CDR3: CAWSGQQAFF
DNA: TGTGCCTGGAGTGGGCAGCAAGCTTTCTTT

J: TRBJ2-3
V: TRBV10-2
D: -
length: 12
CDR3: CASSATTDTQYF
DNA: TGCGCCAGCAGTGCCACCACAGATACGCAGTATTTT

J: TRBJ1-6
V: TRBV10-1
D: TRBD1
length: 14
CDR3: CASSGDRVDSPLHF
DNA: TGCGCCAGCAGTGGGGACAGGGTGGATTCACCCCTCCACTTT

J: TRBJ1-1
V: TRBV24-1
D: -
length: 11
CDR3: CATSDHSLAFF
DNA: TGTGCCACCAGTGACCACTCGTTAGCTTTCTTT

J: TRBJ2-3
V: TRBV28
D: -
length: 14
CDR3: CASSGLAGTGTQYF
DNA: TGTGCCAGCAGTGGCCTAGCGGGGACAGGCACGCAGTATTTT

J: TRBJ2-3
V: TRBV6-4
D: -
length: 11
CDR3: CASSDDRTQYF
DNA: TGTGCCAGCAGTGACGACCGAACGCAGTATTTT

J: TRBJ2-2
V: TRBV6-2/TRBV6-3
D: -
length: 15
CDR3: CASTYRTADTGELFF
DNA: TGTGCCAGCACCTACAGGACAGCCGACACCGGGGAGCTGTTTTTT

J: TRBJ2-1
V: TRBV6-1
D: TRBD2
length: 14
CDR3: CASSEAGTSRQQFF
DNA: TGTGCCAGCAGTGAAGCGGGGACTAGCAGACAGCAGTTCTTC

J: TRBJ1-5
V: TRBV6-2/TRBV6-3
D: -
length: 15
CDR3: CASSVSNWGNQPQHF
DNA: TGTGCCAGCTCCGTCTCTAACTGGGGCAATCAGCCCCAGCATTTT